Listed below are T cell receptor beta chains from one sample, sequenced in a study of T cell responses to AZD1222 COVID-19 vaccine. Profiled with immunoSEQ multiplex PCR; TCRdb holds only in-frame clones, not every one. This sample has fewer than 200,000 clones, with 94% found just once. The source was peripheral blood, collected 28 days after the second AZD1222 dose. These receptors originate from an adult who received the AZD1222 COVID-19 vaccine. Both conserved end residues are part of each CDR3. The D gene is left open where the match is weak. Clone size, where shown, is once, few, many, or a class for clones that have expanded.

clone_size: once
d_call: -
v_call: TRBV6-5
j_call: TRBJ1-2
cdr3_aa: CASSYEGSGGYTF
cdr3_nt: TGTGCCAGCAGTTACGAGGGCTCGGGAGGCTACACCTTC

clone_size: -
d_call: TRBD1
v_call: TRBV28
j_call: TRBJ1-2
cdr3_aa: CASSQGDGYTF
cdr3_nt: TGTGCCAGCAGTCAGGGGGATGGCTACACCTTC

clone_size: -
d_call: -
v_call: TRBV28
j_call: TRBJ1-2
cdr3_aa: CASSLDRPYGYTF
cdr3_nt: TGTGCCAGCAGTTTAGACCGCCCCTATGGCTACACCTTC

clone_size: -
d_call: TRBD1
v_call: TRBV24-1
j_call: TRBJ1-5
cdr3_aa: CATSARTGSNQPQHF
cdr3_nt: TGTGCCACCAGTGCTCGGACAGGGAGCAATCAGCCCCAGCATTTT

clone_size: -
d_call: -
v_call: TRBV19
j_call: TRBJ1-1
cdr3_aa: CASSIGTGSATEAFF
cdr3_nt: TGTGCCAGTAGTATAGGTACAGGGTCGGCCACTGAAGCTTTCTTT

clone_size: -
d_call: -
v_call: TRBV9
j_call: TRBJ1-2
cdr3_aa: CASSVGRGGYTF
cdr3_nt: TGTGCCAGCAGCGTAGGGCGGGGAGGCTACACCTTC

clone_size: -
d_call: TRBD1
v_call: TRBV28
j_call: TRBJ1-2
cdr3_aa: CASSFLTGGSYTF
cdr3_nt: TGTGCCAGCAGTTTTTTGACAGGGGGTAGCTACACCTTC

clone_size: -
d_call: TRBD2
v_call: TRBV29-1
j_call: TRBJ2-1
cdr3_aa: CSVEASGEHNEQFF
cdr3_nt: TGCAGCGTTGAGGCTAGCGGGGAGCACAATGAGCAGTTCTTC

clone_size: -
d_call: -
v_call: TRBV2
j_call: TRBJ2-1
cdr3_aa: CASRGTSRDKGEQFF
cdr3_nt: TGTGCCAGCCGAGGGACGAGCAGGGACAAGGGTGAGCAGTTCTTC

clone_size: -
d_call: TRBD2
v_call: TRBV18
j_call: TRBJ2-7
cdr3_aa: CASSPTASGGYEQYF
cdr3_nt: TGTGCCAGCTCACCAACGGCTAGCGGGGGCTACGAGCAGTACTTC

clone_size: -
d_call: -
v_call: TRBV11-2
j_call: TRBJ1-1
cdr3_aa: CASSPIGYTLNTEAFF
cdr3_nt: TGTGCCAGCAGCCCTATCGGTTACACTCTGAACACTGAAGCTTTCTTT

clone_size: -
d_call: -
v_call: TRBV19
j_call: TRBJ2-6
cdr3_aa: CASSTQSGANVLTF
cdr3_nt: TGTGCCAGTAGTACCCAGTCTGGGGCCAACGTCCTGACTTTC

clone_size: once
d_call: TRBD1
v_call: TRBV25-1
j_call: TRBJ1-2
cdr3_aa: CASSESSDRGRGYTF
cdr3_nt: TGTGCCAGCAGTGAATCCTCGGACAGGGGACGGGGCTACACCTTC

clone_size: once
d_call: -
v_call: TRBV29-1
j_call: TRBJ2-3
cdr3_aa: CSVPPRISTDTQYF
cdr3_nt: TGCAGCGTTCCTCCCCGAATCTCCACAGATACGCAGTATTTT

clone_size: once
d_call: TRBD1
v_call: TRBV9
j_call: TRBJ1-6
cdr3_aa: CASSPTGGRSPLHF
cdr3_nt: TGTGCCAGCAGTCCAACAGGGGGCCGTTCACCCCTCCACTTT

clone_size: few
d_call: TRBD1
v_call: TRBV19
j_call: TRBJ2-7
cdr3_aa: CASATRDRPYEQYF
cdr3_nt: TGTGCCAGCGCAACCCGGGACAGGCCCTACGAGCAGTACTTC

clone_size: -
d_call: -
v_call: TRBV27
j_call: TRBJ1-2
cdr3_aa: CASSWGQDYGYTF
cdr3_nt: TGTGCCAGCAGTTGGGGGCAGGACTATGGCTACACCTTC

clone_size: -
d_call: -
v_call: TRBV7-9
j_call: TRBJ2-7
cdr3_aa: CASSQDSVALYEQYF
cdr3_nt: TGTGCCAGCAGCCAGGACAGTGTTGCCCTCTACGAGCAGTACTTC

clone_size: -
d_call: TRBD1
v_call: TRBV15
j_call: TRBJ2-7
cdr3_aa: CATSRDRGRGEQYF
cdr3_nt: TGTGCCACCAGCAGGGACAGGGGAAGGGGCGAGCAGTACTTC

clone_size: -
d_call: TRBD2
v_call: TRBV9
j_call: TRBJ2-7
cdr3_aa: CASSVGKLAGRDSYEQYF
cdr3_nt: TGTGCCAGCAGCGTAGGGAAACTAGCGGGTAGGGACTCCTACGAGCAGTACTTC

clone_size: -
d_call: TRBD2
v_call: TRBV15
j_call: TRBJ2-3
cdr3_aa: CATSRMGLAGTDTQYF
cdr3_nt: TGTGCCACCAGCAGAATGGGACTAGCGGGAACAGATACGCAGTATTTT

clone_size: -
d_call: -
v_call: TRBV11-3
j_call: TRBJ1-1
cdr3_aa: CASSLVSWEINTEAFF
cdr3_nt: TGTGCCAGCAGCTTAGTAAGTTGGGAAATAAACACTGAAGCTTTCTTT

clone_size: -
d_call: TRBD1
v_call: TRBV19
j_call: TRBJ1-5
cdr3_aa: CASSIDLRGLGQPQHF
cdr3_nt: TGTGCCAGTAGTATAGATCTCAGGGGGTTGGGTCAGCCCCAGCATTTT

clone_size: -
d_call: TRBD1
v_call: TRBV11-3
j_call: TRBJ1-2
cdr3_aa: CASTPDRVAGYTF
cdr3_nt: TGTGCCAGCACTCCTGACAGGGTTGCTGGCTACACCTTC

clone_size: -
d_call: -
v_call: TRBV25-1
j_call: TRBJ1-2
cdr3_aa: CASSFRGRGHYGYTF
cdr3_nt: TGTGCCAGCAGCTTCAGGGGAAGGGGCCACTATGGCTACACCTTC

clone_size: -
d_call: TRBD1
v_call: TRBV27
j_call: TRBJ1-3
cdr3_aa: CASSLGRRDRVGNTIYF
cdr3_nt: TGTGCCAGCAGTTTGGGTCGCCGGGACAGAGTTGGAAACACCATATATTTT

clone_size: -
d_call: -
v_call: TRBV4-3
j_call: TRBJ1-2
cdr3_aa: CASSQDLRGGLVNGYTF
cdr3_nt: TGCGCCAGCAGCCAAGATCTGCGGGGAGGTCTTGTTAATGGCTACACCTTC

clone_size: -
d_call: TRBD1
v_call: TRBV4-3
j_call: TRBJ1-1
cdr3_aa: CASSQGPGQGAIEAFF
cdr3_nt: TGCGCCAGCAGCCAAGGTCCGGGACAGGGGGCGATTGAAGCTTTCTTT

clone_size: -
d_call: -
v_call: TRBV21-1
j_call: TRBJ2-7
cdr3_aa: CASSTPTGGDTRYEQYF
cdr3_nt: TGTGCCAGCAGCACTCCCACAGGGGGCGACACAAGATACGAGCAGTACTTC

clone_size: -
d_call: TRBD1
v_call: TRBV15
j_call: TRBJ1-2
cdr3_aa: CATSGYRGINYGYTF
cdr3_nt: TGTGCCACCAGCGGGTACAGGGGGATAAACTATGGCTACACCTTC

clone_size: -
d_call: -
v_call: TRBV19
j_call: TRBJ1-1
cdr3_aa: CASRIGGANTEAFF
cdr3_nt: TGTGCCAGTAGAATTGGGGGGGCGAACACTGAAGCTTTCTTT

clone_size: -
d_call: TRBD2
v_call: TRBV7-2
j_call: TRBJ2-1
cdr3_aa: CASSLGLGNEQFF
cdr3_nt: TGTGCCAGCAGCTTGGGACTAGGAAATGAGCAGTTCTTC

clone_size: -
d_call: -
v_call: TRBV7-3
j_call: TRBJ2-6
cdr3_aa: CASSLFGALSGANVLTF
cdr3_nt: TGTGCCAGCAGCTTATTTGGGGCGCTCTCTGGGGCCAACGTCCTGACTTTC

clone_size: -
d_call: -
v_call: TRBV6-5
j_call: TRBJ2-5
cdr3_aa: CASSSGDFGARETQYF
cdr3_nt: TGTGCCAGCAGTTCCGGCGATTTCGGGGCGCGGGAGACCCAGTACTTC

clone_size: -
d_call: -
v_call: TRBV18
j_call: TRBJ2-7
cdr3_aa: CASSPGAGRSYEQYF
cdr3_nt: TGTGCCAGCTCACCAGGGGCAGGCCGCTCCTACGAGCAGTACTTC

clone_size: -
d_call: TRBD1
v_call: TRBV6-5
j_call: TRBJ1-1
cdr3_aa: CASSDQGAMNTEAFF
cdr3_nt: TGTGCCAGCAGCGATCAGGGGGCAATGAACACTGAAGCTTTCTTT

clone_size: -
d_call: -
v_call: TRBV28
j_call: TRBJ1-1
cdr3_aa: CASTQPGGTEAFF
cdr3_nt: TGTGCCAGCACCCAACCGGGGGGCACTGAAGCTTTCTTT

clone_size: -
d_call: -
v_call: TRBV27
j_call: TRBJ1-5
cdr3_aa: CASSPRGTLWGNQPQHF
cdr3_nt: TGTGCCAGCAGCCCCCGCGGCACCCTCTGGGGGAATCAGCCCCAGCATTTT

clone_size: -
d_call: -
v_call: TRBV2
j_call: TRBJ1-1
cdr3_aa: CASSSRRVGTEAFF
cdr3_nt: TGTGCCAGCAGTTCCAGGAGGGTGGGGACTGAAGCTTTCTTT

clone_size: -
d_call: -
v_call: TRBV4-2
j_call: TRBJ1-1
cdr3_aa: CASSQGAILNTEAFF
cdr3_nt: TGTGCCAGCAGCCAAGGGGCGATCCTAAACACTGAAGCTTTCTTT

clone_size: -
d_call: -
v_call: TRBV28
j_call: TRBJ1-6
cdr3_aa: CASSRPGTNSPLHF
cdr3_nt: TGTGCCAGCAGTCGTCCGGGGACTAATTCACCCCTCCACTTT

clone_size: -
d_call: -
v_call: TRBV2
j_call: TRBJ2-1
cdr3_aa: CASRTPGPKHSSKQFF
cdr3_nt: TGTGCCAGCAGAACCCCCGGGCCCAAGCATTCTAGTAAGCAGTTCTTC

clone_size: -
d_call: TRBD2
v_call: TRBV6-4
j_call: TRBJ2-3
cdr3_aa: CASSPSSGGSTDTQYF
cdr3_nt: TGTGCCAGCAGCCCCTCTAGCGGAGGGAGCACAGATACGCAGTATTTT

clone_size: -
d_call: TRBD1
v_call: TRBV15
j_call: TRBJ1-2
cdr3_aa: CATSRKGQGAPSGGYGYTF
cdr3_nt: TGTGCCACCAGCAGGAAGGGACAGGGGGCTCCCTCCGGGGGCTATGGCTACACCTTC

clone_size: -
d_call: -
v_call: TRBV19
j_call: TRBJ1-6
cdr3_aa: CASSTQQGSDSPLHF
cdr3_nt: TGTGCCAGTAGTACCCAACAGGGATCGGATTCACCCCTCCACTTT

clone_size: -
d_call: -
v_call: TRBV7-9
j_call: TRBJ2-6
cdr3_aa: CASSPQDSTKSGANVLTF
cdr3_nt: TGTGCCAGCAGCCCTCAGGACAGTACAAAGTCTGGGGCCAACGTCCTGACTTTC

clone_size: -
d_call: -
v_call: TRBV28
j_call: TRBJ1-3
cdr3_aa: CASRYRDMVENTIYF
cdr3_nt: TGTGCCAGCAGATACCGGGACATGGTGGAGAACACCATATATTTT

clone_size: -
d_call: -
v_call: TRBV19
j_call: TRBJ1-1
cdr3_aa: CASSNPEAGSTDTEAFF
cdr3_nt: TGTGCCAGTAGTAACCCCGAAGCGGGGTCGACTGACACTGAAGCTTTCTTT

clone_size: few
d_call: -
v_call: TRBV6-4
j_call: TRBJ2-1
cdr3_aa: CASSEQSSYNEQFF
cdr3_nt: TGTGCCAGCAGTGAACAGTCCTCCTACAATGAGCAGTTCTTC

clone_size: once
d_call: -
v_call: TRBV5-1
j_call: TRBJ2-1
cdr3_aa: CAVSGGNEQFF
cdr3_nt: TGCGCAGTGAGTGGGGGCAATGAGCAGTTCTTC

clone_size: few
d_call: -
v_call: TRBV18
j_call: TRBJ2-5
cdr3_aa: CASSPNQETQYF
cdr3_nt: TGTGCCAGCTCACCAAACCAAGAGACCCAGTACTTC

clone_size: -
d_call: -
v_call: TRBV13
j_call: TRBJ2-6
cdr3_aa: CASRRTFSGANVLTF
cdr3_nt: TGTGCCAGCAGGCGAACATTCTCTGGGGCCAACGTCCTGACTTTC

clone_size: -
d_call: -
v_call: TRBV7-2
j_call: TRBJ1-5
cdr3_aa: CASSLRSGQGQPQHF
cdr3_nt: TGTGCCAGCAGCTTACGGTCGGGGCAGGGTCAGCCCCAGCATTTT

clone_size: -
d_call: -
v_call: TRBV7-9
j_call: TRBJ1-4
cdr3_aa: CASSLGDLQGEKLFF
cdr3_nt: TGTGCCAGCAGCCTCGGGGACCTTCAGGGGGAAAAACTGTTTTTT

clone_size: -
d_call: -
v_call: TRBV21-1
j_call: TRBJ2-1
cdr3_aa: CANSPRRTSGYNEQFF
cdr3_nt: TGTGCCAACTCTCCCCGGAGGACTAGCGGTTACAATGAGCAGTTCTTC